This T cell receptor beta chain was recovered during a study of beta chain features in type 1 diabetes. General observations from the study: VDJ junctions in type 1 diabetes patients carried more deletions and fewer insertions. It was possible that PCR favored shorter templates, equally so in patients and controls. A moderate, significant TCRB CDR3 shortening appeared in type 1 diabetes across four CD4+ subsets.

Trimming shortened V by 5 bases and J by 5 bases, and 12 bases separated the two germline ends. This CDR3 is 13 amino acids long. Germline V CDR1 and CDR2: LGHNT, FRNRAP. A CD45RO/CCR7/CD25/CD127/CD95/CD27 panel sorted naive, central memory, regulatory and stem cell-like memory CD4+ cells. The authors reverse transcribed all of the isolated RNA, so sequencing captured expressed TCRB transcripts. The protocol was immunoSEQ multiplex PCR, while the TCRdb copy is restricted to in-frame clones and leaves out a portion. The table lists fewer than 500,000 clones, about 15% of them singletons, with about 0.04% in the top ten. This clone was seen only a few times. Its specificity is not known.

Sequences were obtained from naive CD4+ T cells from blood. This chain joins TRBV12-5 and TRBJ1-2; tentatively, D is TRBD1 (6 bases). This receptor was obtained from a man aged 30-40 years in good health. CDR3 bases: TGTGCTAGTGGTACTACAGGGTCGTATGGCTACACCTTC. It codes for CASGTTGSYGYTF.